The next 27 T cell receptor beta chains were all read from a single sample in a study of blood T cells in healthy people across ages. Together with a sample-barcoded 5' primer, a J-beta primer mix was included in a second PCR lasting roughly 6 to 12 cycles. MiXCR was run by TCRdb on the 5' RACE reads, yielding one entry per CDR3 protein. The sample lists around 1,500,000 distinct CDR3 sequences, 28% occurring once. Input material: blood. The origin of the receptors is a woman aged 30 to 39 in good health.

To note about this clonotype: A junction boundary mismatches the germline segment, possibly from a read error. The chain combines TRBV10-3 with TRBJ2-7; 12 positions match TRBD2. Germline assignment: CDR1 ENHRY and CDR2 SYGVKD. The CDR3 is 14 amino acids. CDR3 protein: CATSERLAGDEQYF. CDR3 sequence (DNA): TGTGCCACCAGTGAAAGACTAGCGGGGGACGAGCAGTACTTC.

This clonotype showed up many times. This chain joins TRBV4-1 and TRBJ2-7, with no clear D. Germline CDR1 is MGHRA and CDR2 is YSYEKL. The CDR3 loop spans 14 amino acids. V lost 4 bases and J lost 5, with 15 bases in between. This CDR3 reads CASSPRAIEDEQYF. CDR3 DNA sequence: TGCGCCAGCAGCCCTCGGGCCATCGAGGACGAGCAGTACTTC.

This chain links TRBV2 with TRBJ2-5, with D tentatively TRBD1 (5 bases). The last part of the DNA fits TRBJ2-7 better; the J call may be wrong. The CDR3 consists of 12 residues. CDR1 and CDR2 from the germline V gene are SNHLY and FYNNEI. The chain's CDR3 is CASIGRVGEQYF. In DNA, the CDR3 is TGTGCCAGCATCGGCAGGGTGGGCGAGCAGTACTTC.

The genes are TRBV27 and TRBJ1-2, with a possible D match to TRBD1 (6 bases). Per germline, CDR1 MNHEY and CDR2 SMNVEV (reference sequence). This CDR3 region has 15 residues. Deletions cut 5 bases from V and 0 bases from J, with 13 bases between. The CDR3 region is CASSLTDRTNYGYTF. The CDR3 DNA sequence: TGTGCCAGCAGTCTCACCGACAGGACTAACTATGGCTACACCTTC.

In this sample, this clonotype turned up many times. V and J are TRBV20-1 and TRBJ2-5, with 10 positions matching TRBD2. Germline assignment: CDR1 DFQATT and CDR2 SNEGSKA (reference sequence). V lost 1 base and J lost 0; bases outside the gene matches: 11. This CDR3 has 18 amino acids. The CDR3 protein is CSARGPSGGSANQETQYF. The CDR3 DNA is TGCAGTGCTAGAGGGCCTAGCGGGGGATCTGCCAACCAAGAGACCCAGTACTTC.

As for this clonotype: Since no conserved phenylalanine or tryptophan closes the CDR3, a read error is the likely cause. The chain carries TRBV15 and TRBJ2-3, with D unresolved. The germline CDR1 and CDR2 sequences are LNHNV and YYDKDF (reference sequence). With 2 bases removed from V and 2 bases from J, the gap between germline ends came to 5 bases. The length of the CDR3 is 13 residues. CDR3 DNA: TGTGCCACCAGCAGACTCTACACAGATACGCAGTATATT. Translated, it gives CATSRLYTDTQYI.

The chain couples TRBV11-2 to TRBJ2-5, with D perhaps matching TRBD1 or TRBD2 (6 bases each). The CDR3 totals 15 residues. Trimming cost V 5 bases and J 5 bases, with 18 bases left between them. The germline V gene has CDR1 SGHAT and CDR2 FQNNGV. CDR3 sequence: CASSLRGPFGETQYF. DNA for the CDR3: TGTGCCAGCAGCCTTCGGGGGCCGTTCGGGGAGACCCAGTACTTC. Drawing the rest from reference TRBV11-2 and TRBJ2-5, the complete variable domain is EAGVAQSPRYKIIEKRQSVAFWCNPISGHATLYWYQQILGQGPKLLIQFQNNGVVDDSQLPKDRFSAERLKGVDSTLKIQPAKLEDSAVYLCASSLRGPFGETQYFGPGTRLLVL.

About this clonotype itself: Mismatch with germline at one junction end may stem from a read error. This chain joins TRBV7-9 and TRBJ2-3, with TRBD1 as a possible D gene (6 bases). Germline CDR1 SEHNR, CDR2 FQNEAQ (reference sequence). CDR3 length: 13 residues. This chain's CDR3 is CACSAPGADTQYF. CDR3 DNA: TGTGCCTGCAGTGCCCCAGGGGCAGATACGCAGTATTTT.

The V call is TRBV12-3 or TRBV12-4, the J call TRBJ1-4, with 8 positions matching TRBD1. With V trimmed by 7 bases and J by 3 bases, 7 bases remained unmatched. This CDR3 is built from 15 residues. The chain's CDR3 is CASTDRGCPNEKLFF. The DNA for the CDR3 is TGTGCCAGCACCGACAGGGGATGTCCTAATGAAAAACTGTTTTTT.

The CDR3: CSTKLADTDTQYF. The CDR3 bases are TGCAGTACTAAATTAGCGGACACAGATACGCAGTATTTT. This chain joins TRBV20-1 and TRBJ2-3, with D possibly TRBD2 on 6 matching bases. The CDR3 runs 13 residues. Germline V CDR1 and CDR2: DFQATT, SNEGSKA (reference sequence). Trimming removed 8 bases at V and 2 bases at J, with 14 bases between.

The chain carries TRBV20-1 and TRBJ2-7; D ambiguous. The CDR3 sequence is 15 residues long. Germline lookup yields CDR1 DFQATT and CDR2 SNEGSKA (reference sequence). V was clipped by 2 bases and J by 7 bases, with 21 bases between them. The CDR3 region is CSARPKQLPNNEQYF. The CDR3 DNA sequence: TGCAGTGCTAGACCAAAACAACTCCCGAACAATGAGCAGTACTTC.

The CDR3 loop reads CASSFGQGISYNEQFF. For the CDR3, the DNA is TGTGCCAGCTCATTCGGACAGGGGATCTCCTACAATGAGCAGTTCTTC. The V call is TRBV18, the J call TRBJ2-1; 9 nucleotides align to TRBD1. V trimming: 5 bases; J trimming: 0 bases; junction bases outside the gene matches: 5. Germline lookup yields CDR1 KGHSH and CDR2 LQKENI. The CDR3 spans 16 residues. The variable domain in full, completed from reference TRBV18 and TRBJ2-1, reads NAGVMQNPRHLVRRRGQEARLRCSPMKGHSHVYWYRQLPEEGLKFMVYLQKENIIDESGMPKERFSAEFPKEGPSILRIQQVVRGDSAAYFCASSFGQGISYNEQFFGPGTRLTVL.

This clonotype was detected a few times. The chain uses TRBV7-3 and TRBJ2-3; no firm D call. The CDR3 consists of 14 residues. Trimming removed 5 bases from V and 5 bases from J, with 14 bases in between. Looked up from germline, CDR1 is SGHTA and CDR2 is FQGTGA. CDR3 amino acids: CASSLTPWVDTQYF. The CDR3 DNA sequence: TGTGCCAGCAGCCTGACCCCATGGGTAGATACGCAGTATTTT.

This clonotype was seen many times. This chain joins TRBV10-3 and TRBJ2-7, with 8 bases fitting TRBD1. CDR1 is ENHRY, CDR2 SYGVKD, per germline. J was trimmed by 4 bases and V by 11 bases; bases with no gene match: 10. CDR3 length: 13 amino acids. CDR3: CASGQGGFYEQYF. The CDR3 DNA reads as TGTGCCTCTGGACAGGGTGGATTTTACGAGCAGTACTTC.

This clonotype occurred a few times. A much larger clone is a single base away; this may be a read error. The chain employs TRBV29-1 and TRBJ2-7, with 12 nucleotides matching TRBD2. Per germline, CDR1 SQVTM and CDR2 ANQGSEA. V trimming: 5 bases; J trimming: 3 bases; junction bases outside the gene matches: 2. CDR3 length: 13 residues. CDR3 in DNA: TGCAGCGTTTGGACTAGCGGGGACTACGAGCAGTACTTC. Protein sequence: CSVWTSGDYEQYF.

DNA of the CDR3: TGCAGCTCCCGGGACTACCCGATAGGTGAGCAGTTCTTC. It is translated as CSSRDYPIGEQFF. The J gene is TRBJ2-1, the V gene TRBV29-1; 7 bases are shared with TRBD2. The length of the CDR3 is 13 residues. Looked up from germline, CDR1 is SQVTM and CDR2 is ANQGSEA. V shed 8 bases and J 9 bases; nucleotides not matched to a gene: 13.

This clonotype was detected a few times. The chain joins TRBV7-2 to TRBJ2-1, with D possibly matching TRBD2 (5 bases). The DNA end lines up better with TRBJ2-7; the J call may be wrong. CDR1 is SGHTA and CDR2 is FQGNSA in the germline V gene. The length of the CDR3 is 15 residues. CDR3 in amino acids: CASRRERNSYNEQYF. CDR3 nucleotide sequence: TGTGCCAGCAGAAGAGAGCGGAACTCCTACAATGAGCAGTACTTC.

This clonotype occurred a few times. This chain links TRBV7-9 with TRBJ2-7; D unclear. Germline CDR1 and CDR2: SEHNR and FQNEAQ (reference sequence). With 5 bases removed from V and 6 bases from J, the gap between germline ends came to 14 bases. There are 13 residues in the CDR3. CDR3 bases: TGTGCCAGCAGCCTTGACACCTCGCGCGAGCAGTACTTC. It encodes CASSLDTSREQYF.

V and J are TRBV28 and TRBJ1-3, with D possibly being TRBD1 (5 bases). Germline assignment: CDR1 MDHEN and CDR2 SYDVKM. V lost 8 bases and J 0 bases, leaving 20 bases between the germline ends. The CDR3 contains 17 residues. CDR3 loop: CASFSGWGPISGNTIYF. CDR3 sequence (DNA): TGTGCCAGCTTCTCGGGTTGGGGACCCATCTCTGGAAACACCATATATTTT.

Concerning this clonotype: This could be a read error, since a much larger clone is one nucleotide away. The chain employs TRBV20-1 and TRBJ2-7, with a tentative D call TRBD2 (5 bases). CDR3 length: 15 residues. V was pared by 0 bases and J by 5 bases, with 17 bases between. In germline, CDR1 is DFQATT, CDR2 SNEGSKA (reference sequence). CDR3 protein: CSARDRKRRIHEQYF. CDR3 sequence (DNA): TGCAGTGCTAGAGATAGGAAAAGGAGGATACACGAGCAGTACTTC.

This clonotype was detected only a few times. The chain joins TRBV7-2 to TRBJ2-2; D unclear. The germline gives CDR1 SGHTA, CDR2 FQGNSA. The CDR3 loop spans 13 amino acids. Trimming cost V 1 base and J 7 bases, with 7 bases left between them. This CDR3 is CASSLEAFGELFF. CDR3 nucleotide sequence: TGTGCCAGCAGCTTAGAGGCATTCGGGGAGCTGTTTTTT.

This clonotype was seen more than once but under ten times. The chain couples TRBV12-3 or TRBV12-4 to TRBJ2-5; D gene ambiguous. The germline V and J ends were trimmed by 3 bases and 7 bases, with 6 bases remaining between them. CDR3 length equals 11 residues. Here the CDR3 reads CASSFRSTQYF. CDR3 coding DNA: TGTGCCAGCAGTTTCCGCTCGACCCAGTACTTC.

Many counts were recorded for this clonotype. The chain carries TRBV20-1 and TRBJ2-7; tentatively, D is TRBD2 (6 bases). This CDR3 is built from 13 residues. CDR1 DFQATT and CDR2 SNEGSKA come from the germline V gene (reference sequence). Trimming removed 7 bases from V and 3 bases from J, with 16 bases in between. The CDR3 loop reads CSVKDGGFYEQYF. CDR3 bases: TGCAGTGTAAAGGACGGGGGATTCTACGAGCAGTACTTC.

This clonotype was counted between two and nine times. The chain's CDR3 is CATSRTDGGDPANEKLFF. CDR3 coding DNA: TGTGCCACCTCGAGGACTGACGGGGGCGACCCGGCTAATGAAAAACTGTTTTTT. The rearrangement links TRBV24-1 to TRBJ1-4; a weak D match, TRBD1 (6 bases). V gave up 9 bases and J gave up 3 bases, with 25 bases separating them. CDR1 and CDR2 from the germline V gene are KGHDR and SFDVKD. CDR3 length: 18 amino acids.

Worth noting for this clonotype: A read error may account for a junction end that differs from germline. The V and J genes are TRBV12-3 or TRBV12-4 and TRBJ1-1; D gene uncertain. This CDR3 has 11 amino acids. CDR3 residues: CANSFRSGAFF. The CDR3, as DNA: TGTGCCAACAGTTTCCGATCCGGGGCTTTCTTT.

This clonotype was found many times. This chain's CDR3 is CASKYRGFTYGYTF. The CDR3 DNA follows: TGTGCCAGCAAATACAGGGGGTTTACCTATGGCTACACCTTC. The chain uses TRBV5-6 and TRBJ1-2; 8 bases agree with TRBD1. The CDR3 has 14 amino acids. The ends lost 6 bases at V and 4 bases at J; junction bases unmatched: 8. From germline, CDR1 is SGHDT and CDR2 YYEEEE.

In the case of this clonotype: The junction differs from germline at one of its ends, possibly a read error. V usage is TRBV9 and J usage is TRBJ2-5, with D perhaps TRBD2 (5 bases). Germline CDR1 is SGDLS and CDR2 is YYNGEE. This CDR3 is 15 amino acids long. CDR3 in amino acids: CAGSVGNGVQETQYF. DNA of the CDR3: TGTGCCGGCAGCGTAGGGAACGGGGTTCAAGAGACCCAGTACTTC.